This is a list of T cell receptor beta chains from one sample in a study of cytomegalovirus exposure and HLA in healthy donors. Using immunoSEQ multiplex PCR, the repertoire was profiled, and TCRdb retains in-frame clones only, with some absent. Among around 89,000 clones listed, 81% were seen once. Material for sequencing was PBMCs. These receptors all come from a girl aged 2-10 years in good health and CMV-seropositive. The CDR3 runs from the conserved cysteine through the conserved F or W. D genes are given only for firm matches. Size is stated for part of the rows, as once, few or many counts, or as a class when the clone is expanded.

clone_size d_call j_call v_call cdr3_nt cdr3_aa
NA TRBD1 TRBJ2-7 TRBV19 TGTGCCAGTGCAAGGGACAGAACCTACGAGCAGTACTTC CASARDRTYEQYF
NA NA TRBJ1-3 TRBV9 TGTGCCAGCAGCGTAGATCCAGGGTTGTCGGGAAACACCATATATTTT CASSVDPGLSGNTIYF
NA NA TRBJ2-7 TRBV6-5 TGTGCCAGCAGTTACGACAGCGTCTCCTACGAGCAGTACTTC CASSYDSVSYEQYF
NA NA TRBJ2-5 TRBV6-5 TGTGCCAGTTTCGACTCAGTTGGGGAGACCCAGTACTTC CASFDSVGETQYF
NA TRBD1 TRBJ1-2 TRBV4-1 TGCGCCAGCAGCCAAGGTATGGGACAGAGCTATGGCTACACCTTC CASSQGMGQSYGYTF
NA TRBD1 TRBJ2-7 TRBV10-3 TGTGCCATCAGGGACACGGGACAGGCCTACGAGCAGTACTTC CAIRDTGQAYEQYF
once TRBD2 TRBJ2-3 TRBV6-5 TGTGCCAGCAGTTACCCAGCGGGAGGCCGCACAGATACGCAGTATTTT CASSYPAGGRTDTQYF
NA TRBD1 TRBJ1-2 TRBV2 TGTGCCAGCAGAGCGACAGGGCTCAACTATGGCTACACCTTC CASRATGLNYGYTF
NA TRBD1 TRBJ1-4 TRBV19 TGTGCCAGTAGTGACCTTGGCCGGGACAGTAATGAAAAACTGTTTTTT CASSDLGRDSNEKLFF
NA TRBD2 TRBJ2-6 TRBV30 TGTGCCTGGAGTGTACTGGGAGGGCCCGGGTCTTTC CAWSVLGGPGSF
NA NA TRBJ1-1 TRBV28 TGTGCCAGCAGTTTTAGGGGACAAATTATCACTGAAGCTTTCTTT CASSFRGQIITEAFF
NA NA TRBJ2-7 TRBV2 TGTGCCAGCAGGCCTAACTCCTACGAGCAGTACTTC CASRPNSYEQYF
NA TRBD1 TRBJ2-1 TRBV9 TGTGCCAGCAGCGCCGACAGGGCCACCTACAATGAGCAGTTCTTC CASSADRATYNEQFF
NA TRBD1 TRBJ1-1 TRBV10-3 TGTGCCATCAAAGGACAGGGGGGCGGTCAAGGTGAAGCTTTCTTT CAIKGQGGGQGEAFF
NA NA TRBJ2-1 TRBV5-1 TGCGCCAGCAGCCCGGAGGACAATGAGCAGTTCTTC CASSPEDNEQFF
NA TRBD1 TRBJ1-1 TRBV2 TGTGCCAGCAGTGTATTGGACAGGGGCGGGCTCACTGAAGCTTTCTTT CASSVLDRGGLTEAFF
once TRBD1 TRBJ2-3 TRBV5-4 TGTGCCAGCAGCGGACAGGGGGGTGGGTCAGATACGCAGTATTTT CASSGQGGGSDTQYF
NA NA TRBJ1-4 TRBV7-9 TGTGCCAGCAGCTGGAGAATCTTAGGCAGCGCGAATGAAAAACTGTTTTTT CASSWRILGSANEKLFF
NA TRBD2 TRBJ2-3 TRBV4-3 TGCGCCAGCAGCCAAGATAAAGGACTAGCGGGAGGACAAACGCAGTATTTT CASSQDKGLAGGQTQYF
NA TRBD1 TRBJ2-1 TRBV9 TGTGCCAGCAGCGTTTATCCGGGACAGGGTAACAATGAGCAGTTCTTC CASSVYPGQGNNEQFF